The source of this TCR beta chain is a study of T cells expressing NK-cell markers. The wider study: Among the eight sequenced donors, seven tested HCMV-seropositive and one tested seronegative.

As to this clonotype: Its matching antigen is unknown.

TCRdb derives one entry per CDR3 protein from the 5' RACE reads, leaving out DNA. The clone table shows 350,000 to 500,000 distinct CDR3 sequences, with the ten largest holding 7.3%. Study-wide findings and caveats: The CD3+CD56-NKG2C+ fraction of a handful of donors was likewise dominated by these clonotypes. CD8+ T cells in 5 to 7 donors included dominant NKG2C+ clonotypes at roughly 1.0-7.0%.

The CDR3 extends over 19 amino acids. Germline CDR1 and CDR2: DFQATT and SNEGSKA (reference sequence). This receptor was obtained from a woman aged 18-70 years in good health. The sample taken for sequencing was blood T cells: a sorted CD56 or NKG2C T cell subset, CD4+ or CD8+ T cells, or bulk PBMC T cells (not recorded which). This rearrangement joins TRBV20-1 to TRBJ2-3; the D call of TRBD2 rests on TCRdb alone, since no DNA is present to check it. The CDR3 loop is CSARDMSSGRNAPADTQYF.